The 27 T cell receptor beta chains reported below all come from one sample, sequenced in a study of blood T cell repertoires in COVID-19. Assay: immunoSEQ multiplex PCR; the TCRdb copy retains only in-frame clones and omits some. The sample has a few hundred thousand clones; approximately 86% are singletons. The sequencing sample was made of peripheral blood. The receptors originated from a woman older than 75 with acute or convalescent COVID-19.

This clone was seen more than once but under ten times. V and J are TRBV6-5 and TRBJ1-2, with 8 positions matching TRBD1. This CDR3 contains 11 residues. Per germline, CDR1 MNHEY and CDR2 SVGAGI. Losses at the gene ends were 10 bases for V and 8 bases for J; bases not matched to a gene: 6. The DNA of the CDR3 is TGTGCCACCCGGACAGGGTTGGGCTACACCTTC. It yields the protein CATRTGLGYTF.

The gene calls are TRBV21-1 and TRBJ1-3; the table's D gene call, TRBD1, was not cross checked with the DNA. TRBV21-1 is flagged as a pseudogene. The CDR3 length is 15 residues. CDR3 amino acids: CASSTPRGPVYTIYF. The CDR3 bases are TGTGCCAGCAGCACACCCAGGGGGCCGGTATACACCATATATTTT.

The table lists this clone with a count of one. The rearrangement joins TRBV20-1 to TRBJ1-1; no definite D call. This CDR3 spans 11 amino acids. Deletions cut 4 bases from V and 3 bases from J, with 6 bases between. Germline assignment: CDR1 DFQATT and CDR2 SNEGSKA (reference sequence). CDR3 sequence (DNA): TGCAGTGCTAATCCCTACACTGAAGCTTTCTTT. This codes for CSANPYTEAFF.

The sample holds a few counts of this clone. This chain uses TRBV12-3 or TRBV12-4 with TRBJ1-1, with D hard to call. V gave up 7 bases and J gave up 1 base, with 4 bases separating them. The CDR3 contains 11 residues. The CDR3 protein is CASTSNTEAFF. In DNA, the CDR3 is TGTGCCAGCACCTCGAACACTGAAGCTTTCTTT.

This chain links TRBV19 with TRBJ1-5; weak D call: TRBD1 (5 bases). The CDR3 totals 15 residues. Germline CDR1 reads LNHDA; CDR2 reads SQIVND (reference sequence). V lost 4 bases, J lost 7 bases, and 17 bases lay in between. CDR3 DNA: TGTGCCAGTAGTAGGGGGAGGGGCGATGGGCAGCCCCAGCATTTT. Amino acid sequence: CASSRGRGDGQPQHF.

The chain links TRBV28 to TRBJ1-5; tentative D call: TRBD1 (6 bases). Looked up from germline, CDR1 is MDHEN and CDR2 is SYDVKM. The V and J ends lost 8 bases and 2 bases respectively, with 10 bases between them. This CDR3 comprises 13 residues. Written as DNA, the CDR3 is TGTGCCAGCCGATGGACAGGCAATCAGCCCCAGCATTTT. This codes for CASRWTGNQPQHF.

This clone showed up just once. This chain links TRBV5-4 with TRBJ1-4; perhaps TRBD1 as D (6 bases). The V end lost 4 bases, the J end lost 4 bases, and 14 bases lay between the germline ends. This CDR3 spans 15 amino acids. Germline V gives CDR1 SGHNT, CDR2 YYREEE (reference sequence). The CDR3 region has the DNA TGTGCCAGCAGCCCAGGGGAGGGTGTTAATGAAAAACTGTTTTTT. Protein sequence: CASSPGEGVNEKLFF. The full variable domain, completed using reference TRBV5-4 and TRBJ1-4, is ETGVTQSPTHLIKTRGQQVTLRCSSQSGHNTVSWYQQALGQGPQFIFQYYREEENGRGNFPPRFSGLQFPNYSSELNVNALELDDSALYLCASSPGEGVNEKLFFGSGTQLSVL.

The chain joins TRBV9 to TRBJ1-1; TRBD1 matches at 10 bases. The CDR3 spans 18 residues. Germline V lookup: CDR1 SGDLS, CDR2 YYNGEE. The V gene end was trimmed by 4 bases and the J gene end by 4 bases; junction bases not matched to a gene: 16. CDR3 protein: CASSRDRGQVLDSTEAFF. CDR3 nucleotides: TGTGCCAGCAGCAGGGACAGGGGTCAAGTTTTAGATTCCACTGAAGCTTTCTTT.

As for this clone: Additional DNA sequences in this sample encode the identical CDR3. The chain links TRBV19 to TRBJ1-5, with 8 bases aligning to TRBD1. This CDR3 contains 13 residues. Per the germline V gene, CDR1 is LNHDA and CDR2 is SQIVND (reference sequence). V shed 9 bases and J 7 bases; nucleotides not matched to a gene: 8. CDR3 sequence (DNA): TGTGCCAGCTCCCAGGACAGGGTCCAGCCCCAGCATTTT. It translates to CASSQDRVQPQHF.

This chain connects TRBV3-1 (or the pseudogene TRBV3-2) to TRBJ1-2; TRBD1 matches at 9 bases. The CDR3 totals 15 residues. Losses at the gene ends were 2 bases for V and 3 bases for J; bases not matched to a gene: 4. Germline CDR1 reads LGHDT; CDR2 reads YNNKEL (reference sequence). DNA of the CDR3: TGTGCCAGCAGCCAATGGACAGGGGACGACTATGGCTACACCTTC. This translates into CASSQWTGDDYGYTF.

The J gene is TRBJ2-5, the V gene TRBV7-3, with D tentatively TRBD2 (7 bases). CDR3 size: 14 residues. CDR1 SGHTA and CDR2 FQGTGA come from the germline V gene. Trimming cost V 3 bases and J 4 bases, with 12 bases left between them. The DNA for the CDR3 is TGTGCCAGCAGCTTGGGGGGGCGAAGAGAGACCCAGTACTTC. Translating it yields CASSLGGRRETQYF.

The CDR3: CASSLKQGYSYNSPLHF. The CDR3 DNA sequence: TGTGCCAGCAGTCTGAAACAGGGTTACTCCTATAATTCACCCCTCCACTTT. The rearrangement joins TRBV27 to TRBJ1-6; D may be TRBD1 (6 bases). This CDR3 spans 17 amino acids. The V end lost 5 bases, the J end lost 0 bases, and 14 bases lay between the germline ends. CDR1 and CDR2 from the germline V gene are MNHEY and SMNVEV (reference sequence).

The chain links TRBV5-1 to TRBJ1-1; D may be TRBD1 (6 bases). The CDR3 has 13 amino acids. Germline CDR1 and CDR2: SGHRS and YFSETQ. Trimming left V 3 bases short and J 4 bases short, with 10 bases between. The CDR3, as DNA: TGCGCCAGCAGCTCACAGGGTTCCACTGAAGCTTTCTTT. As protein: CASSSQGSTEAFF.

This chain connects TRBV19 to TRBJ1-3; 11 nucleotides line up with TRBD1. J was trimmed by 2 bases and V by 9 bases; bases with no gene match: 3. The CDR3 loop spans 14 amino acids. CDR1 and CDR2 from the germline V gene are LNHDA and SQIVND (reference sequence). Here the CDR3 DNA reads TGTGCCAGCTGGGACAGGGGGACTGGAAACACCATATATTTT. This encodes CASWDRGTGNTIYF.

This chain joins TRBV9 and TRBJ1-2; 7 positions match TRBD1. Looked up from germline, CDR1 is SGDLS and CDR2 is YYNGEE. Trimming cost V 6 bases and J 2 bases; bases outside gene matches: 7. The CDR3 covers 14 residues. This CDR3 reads CASNKGAENYGYTF. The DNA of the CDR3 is TGTGCCAGCAACAAGGGGGCGGAAAACTATGGCTACACCTTC.

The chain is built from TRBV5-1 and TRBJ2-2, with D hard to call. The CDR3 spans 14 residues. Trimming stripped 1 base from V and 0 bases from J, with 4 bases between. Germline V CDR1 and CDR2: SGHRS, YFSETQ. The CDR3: CASSLLSNTGELFF. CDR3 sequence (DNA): TGCGCCAGCAGCTTGCTTTCGAACACCGGGGAGCTGTTTTTT.

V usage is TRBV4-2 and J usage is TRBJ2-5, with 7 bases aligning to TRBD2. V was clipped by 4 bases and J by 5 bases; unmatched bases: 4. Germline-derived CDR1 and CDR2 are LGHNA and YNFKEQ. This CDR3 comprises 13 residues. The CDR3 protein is CASSPGGLETQYF. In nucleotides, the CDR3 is TGTGCCAGCAGCCCGGGGGGTCTGGAGACCCAGTACTTC.

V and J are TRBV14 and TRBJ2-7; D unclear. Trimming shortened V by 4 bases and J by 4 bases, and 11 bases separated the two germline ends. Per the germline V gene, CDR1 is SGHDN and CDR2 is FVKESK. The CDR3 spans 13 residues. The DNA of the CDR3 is TGTGCCAGCAGCCCGACCTGGGCATACGAGCAGTACTTC. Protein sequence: CASSPTWAYEQYF.

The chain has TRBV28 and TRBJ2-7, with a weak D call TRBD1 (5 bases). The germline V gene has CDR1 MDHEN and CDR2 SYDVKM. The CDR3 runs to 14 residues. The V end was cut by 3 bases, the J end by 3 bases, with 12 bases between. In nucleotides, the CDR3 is TGTGCCAGCAGTTTCAAAGGACATCTCTACGAGCAGTACTTC. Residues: CASSFKGHLYEQYF. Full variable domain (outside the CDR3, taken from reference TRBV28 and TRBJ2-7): DVKVTQSSRYLVKRTGEKVFLECVQDMDHENMFWYRQDPGLGLRLIYFSYDVKMKEKGDIPEGYSVSREKKERFSLILESASTNQTSMYLCASSFKGHLYEQYFGPGTRLTVT.

CDR3 sequence: CASSLEPPTGSSGNTIYF. The CDR3 DNA follows: TGTGCCAGCAGCTTAGAGCCCCCCACAGGCAGCTCTGGAAACACCATATATTTT. This chain joins TRBV7-2 and TRBJ1-3, with a tentative D call TRBD1 (5 bases). CDR1 and CDR2 from the germline V gene are SGHTA and FQGNSA. Trimming left V 1 base short and J 0 bases short, with 16 bases between. There are 18 residues in the CDR3.

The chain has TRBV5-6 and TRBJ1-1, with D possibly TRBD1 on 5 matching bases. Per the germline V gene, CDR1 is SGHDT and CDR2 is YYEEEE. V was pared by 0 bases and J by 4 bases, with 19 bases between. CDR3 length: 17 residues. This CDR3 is CASSLVLAGRDFTEAFF. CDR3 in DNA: TGTGCCAGCAGCTTGGTTTTGGCAGGGCGGGATTTCACTGAAGCTTTCTTT.

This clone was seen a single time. The CDR3 DNA reads TGCGCCAGCAGCCAAGGGCAGGATAATGAAAAACTGTTTTTT. Protein: CASSQGQDNEKLFF. The chain has TRBV4-1 and TRBJ1-4; unclear D gene. The V and J ends lost 1 base and 4 bases respectively, with 7 bases between them. Germline loops: CDR1 MGHRA, CDR2 YSYEKL. The CDR3 length is 14 residues.

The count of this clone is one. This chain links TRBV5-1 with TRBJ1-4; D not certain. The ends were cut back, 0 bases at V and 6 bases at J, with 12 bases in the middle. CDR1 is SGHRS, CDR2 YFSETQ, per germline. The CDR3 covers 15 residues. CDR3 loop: CASSLGSGFDEKLFF. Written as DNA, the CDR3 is TGCGCCAGCAGCTTGGGGTCCGGGTTTGATGAAAAACTGTTTTTT.

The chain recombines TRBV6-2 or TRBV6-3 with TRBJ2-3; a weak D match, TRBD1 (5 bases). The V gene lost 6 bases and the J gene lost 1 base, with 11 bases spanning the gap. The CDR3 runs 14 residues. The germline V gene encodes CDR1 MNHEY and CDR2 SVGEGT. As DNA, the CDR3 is TGTGCCAGCAGCCCTCAGGGCGGCACAGATACGCAGTATTTT. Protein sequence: CASSPQGGTDTQYF.

CDR3 amino acids: CASSLIANYGYTF. For the CDR3, the DNA is TGTGCCAGCAGTTTAATAGCTAACTATGGCTACACCTTC. The rearrangement joins TRBV12-3 or TRBV12-4 to TRBJ1-2; D call uncertain. The germline V and J ends were trimmed by 2 bases and 0 bases, with 4 bases remaining between them. This CDR3 has 13 amino acids.

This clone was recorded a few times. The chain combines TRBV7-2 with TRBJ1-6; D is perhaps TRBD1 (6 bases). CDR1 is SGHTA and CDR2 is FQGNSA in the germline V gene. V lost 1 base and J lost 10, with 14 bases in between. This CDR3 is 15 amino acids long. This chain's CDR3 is CASSLGPGVDSPLHF. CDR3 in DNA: TGTGCCAGCAGCTTAGGGCCAGGGGTGGACTCACCCCTCCACTTT.

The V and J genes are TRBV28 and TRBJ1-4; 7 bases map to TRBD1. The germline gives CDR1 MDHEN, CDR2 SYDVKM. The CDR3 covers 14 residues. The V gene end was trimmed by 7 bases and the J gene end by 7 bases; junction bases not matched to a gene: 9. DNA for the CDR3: TGTGCCAGCACCCGAGGGGGCGCGGGTGAAAAACTGTTTTTT. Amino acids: CASTRGGAGEKLFF. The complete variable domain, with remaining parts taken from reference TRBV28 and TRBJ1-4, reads DVKVTQSSRYLVKRTGEKVFLECVQDMDHENMFWYRQDPGLGLRLIYFSYDVKMKEKGDIPEGYSVSREKKERFSLILESASTNQTSMYLCASTRGGAGEKLFFGSGTQLSVL.